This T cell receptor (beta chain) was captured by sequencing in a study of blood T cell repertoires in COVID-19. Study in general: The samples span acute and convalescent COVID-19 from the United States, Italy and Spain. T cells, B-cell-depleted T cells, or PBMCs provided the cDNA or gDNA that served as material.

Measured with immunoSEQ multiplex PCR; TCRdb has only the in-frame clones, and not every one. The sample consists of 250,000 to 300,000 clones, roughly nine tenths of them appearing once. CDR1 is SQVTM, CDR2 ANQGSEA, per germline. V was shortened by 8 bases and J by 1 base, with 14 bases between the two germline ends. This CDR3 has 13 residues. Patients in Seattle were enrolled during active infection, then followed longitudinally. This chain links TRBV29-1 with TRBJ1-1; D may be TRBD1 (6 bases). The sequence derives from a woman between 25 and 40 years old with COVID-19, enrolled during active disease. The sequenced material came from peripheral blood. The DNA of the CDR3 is TGCAGCTCTGAGGGACACAAGAACACTGAAGCTTTCTTT. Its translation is CSSEGHKNTEAFF. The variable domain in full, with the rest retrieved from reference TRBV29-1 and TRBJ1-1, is SAVISQKPSRDICQRGTSLTIQCQVDSQVTMMFWYRQQPGQSLTLIATANQGSEATYESGFVIDKFPISRPNLTFSTLTVSNMSPEDSSIYLCSSEGHKNTEAFFGQGTRLTVV.